This TCR beta chain was recovered during a study of shared clonotypes between healthy human individuals. Study findings and constraints: Clonotype sharing among donors was thought likely to change with sequencing depth. In having few donors, the study represented limited genetic and exposure-history diversity.

Notes on this clone: Its cognate antigen is unknown.

The V and J ends lost 0 bases and 5 bases, in that order; junction bases with no gene match: 6. The CDR3 sequence is 16 residues long. From germline, CDR1 is SGHRS and CDR2 YFSETQ. Libraries were prepared by immunoSEQ multiplex PCR; TCRdb keeps only in-frame clonotypes and omits some of them. The profile shows hundreds of thousands of clones, roughly four fifths of them singletons. V and J are TRBV5-1 and TRBJ2-3; TRBD2 matches 10 bases. The receptor was derived from a woman aged 40-49 years in good health. Some clones in this sample may be carry-over from other donors' samples. Material: PBMCs. The CDR3 DNA follows: TGCGCCAGCAGCTTGGGAGCGGGAGGGCCTGTAGATACGCAGTATTTT. This sequence encodes CASSLGAGGPVDTQYF.